This TCR beta chain is from a study of regulatory T cells in long-lasting Graves disease. According to the study, TCR beta libraries were built with iRepertoire HTBI primers and CDR3-region Arm-PCR. TCRdb called the multiplex PCR reads again in MiXCR, with one record for every CDR3 protein. The sample lists 350,000 to 500,000 distinct CDR3 sequences, around 15% seen once, with about 11% in the top ten. Ten or more counts support this clonotype. The time point was: newly diagnosed GD, antithyroid drugs for less than 3 months. Scientists built the TCR library using RNA that was extracted from PBMCs. Per germline, CDR1 SEHNR and CDR2 FQNEAQ (reference sequence). The CDR3 contains 18 residues. Trimming at V came to 5 bases and at J to 6 bases, leaving 17 bases not matched to a gene. This sample was also put to use in a study of T cells in Graves' hyperthyroidism and ophthalmopathy.

Sequenced here: peripheral blood mononuclear cells (PBMCs), sampled at new diagnosis, from a patient treated with antithyroid drugs. V and J are TRBV7-9 and TRBJ2-1, with 9 bases lining up with TRBD1. The origin of this receptor is a woman in her 30s with Graves disease. The CDR3 DNA reads TGTGCCAGCAGCCCCCGACCGGGACAGGGTCACAATTCCAATGAGCAGTTCTTC. It yields the protein CASSPRPGQGHNSNEQFF.